Each of the 10 T cell receptor beta chains below was sequenced from the same sample in a study of T cell responses to AZD1222 COVID-19 vaccine. The repertoire was sequenced with immunoSEQ multiplex PCR; TCRdb's copy has only in-frame clones and lacks some. The data show 140,000 to 150,000 clones, roughly 92% seen once. The material was peripheral blood, obtained on day 0 of AZD1222 vaccination. The receptors shown here come from an adult in good health.

The CDR3 sequence: CASSPRRTQGTDTQYF. The CDR3 DNA reads as TGTGCCAGCTCACCGAGGAGGACCCAGGGGACAGATACGCAGTATTTT. V and J are TRBV18 and TRBJ2-3, with a weak D call TRBD1 (6 bases). The germline V and J ends were trimmed by 3 bases and 3 bases, with 16 bases remaining between them. Germline CDR1 is KGHSH and CDR2 is LQKENI. This CDR3 is built from 16 residues. Using reference TRBV18 and TRBJ2-3 for the parts outside the CDR3, the full variable domain is NAGVMQNPRHLVRRRGQEARLRCSPMKGHSHVYWYRQLPEEGLKFMVYLQKENIIDESGMPKERFSAEFPKEGPSILRIQQVVRGDSAAYFCASSPRRTQGTDTQYFGPGTRLTVL.

The J gene is TRBJ1-2, the V gene TRBV5-4; possible D gene TRBD1, 6 bases. The CDR3 totals 16 residues. The V gene lost 3 bases and the J gene lost 5 bases, with 20 bases spanning the gap. Germline V gives CDR1 SGHNT, CDR2 YYREEE (reference sequence). In DNA, the CDR3 is TGTGCCAGCAGCTCCCTTTTAAGCAGGGGTCAGTATGGCTACACCTTC. Amino acids: CASSSLLSRGQYGYTF.

The V gene is TRBV6-5, the J gene TRBJ2-7, with D unclear. The CDR3 length is 12 residues. Germline V gene data show CDR1 as MNHEY and CDR2 as SVGAGI. Trimming left V 6 bases short and J 7 bases short, with 13 bases between. CDR3 DNA: TGTGCCAGCAGCTCAGAAGGGCGGGAGCAGTACTTC. It specifies CASSSEGREQYF.

The rearrangement joins TRBV2 to TRBJ2-7; 7 positions match TRBD2. Germline-derived CDR1 and CDR2 are SNHLY and FYNNEI. CDR3 length: 13 amino acids. The V and J ends lost 7 bases and 0 bases, in that order; junction bases with no gene match: 3. CDR3 residues: CASKGGSSYEQYF. For the CDR3, the DNA is TGTGCCAGCAAGGGAGGGAGCTCCTACGAGCAGTACTTC. The whole variable domain, filled in from reference TRBV2 and TRBJ2-7, reads EPEVTQTPSHQVTQMGQEVILRCVPISNHLYFYWYRQILGQKVEFLVSFYNNEISEKSEIFDDQFSVERPDGSNFTLKIRSTKLEDSAMYFCASKGGSSYEQYFGPGTRLTVT.

The chain joins TRBV7-9 to TRBJ1-1; tentatively, D is TRBD1 (6 bases). V was cut by 8 bases and J by 7 bases, with 23 bases left in between. The germline gives CDR1 SEHNR, CDR2 FQNEAQ (reference sequence). This CDR3 is 15 amino acids long. The DNA for the CDR3 is TGTGCCAGCGATCCACCAACAGGGACTTTGATTGAAGCTTTCTTT. This translates into CASDPPTGTLIEAFF.

This chain uses TRBV20-1 with TRBJ2-1, with D uncertain. This CDR3 has 11 amino acids. Germline V CDR1 and CDR2: DFQATT, SNEGSKA (reference sequence). The germline V and J ends were trimmed by 6 bases and 4 bases, with 7 bases remaining between them. CDR3: CSAPDYNEQFF. The DNA of the CDR3 is TGCAGTGCCCCCGATTACAATGAGCAGTTCTTC.

The chain uses TRBV19 and TRBJ2-1; the match to TRBD1 covers 10 bases. Per germline, CDR1 LNHDA and CDR2 SQIVND (reference sequence). The CDR3 runs to 14 residues. The J segment lost 0 bases and the V segment lost 10 bases, leaving 3 bases of the junction unmatched. CDR3 nucleotides: TGTGCCACCGGACAGGGGGACTCCTACAATGAGCAGTTCTTC. Its translation is CATGQGDSYNEQFF.

The chain employs TRBV6-6 and TRBJ2-7; tentative D call: TRBD2 (6 bases). The germline V gene encodes CDR1 MNHNY and CDR2 SVGAGI (reference sequence). V shed 8 bases and J shed 4 bases, with 9 bases lying between them. The CDR3 sequence is 11 residues long. Here the CDR3 reads CASHGGYEQYF. The DNA for the CDR3 is TGTGCCAGCCACGGGGGATACGAGCAGTACTTC.

This chain links TRBV5-1 with TRBJ2-1, with TRBD2 matching 11 bases. V shed 0 bases and J 3 bases; nucleotides not matched to a gene: 2. Germline CDR1 reads SGHRS; CDR2 reads YFSETQ. The CDR3 consists of 16 residues. CDR3 coding DNA: TGCGCCAGCAGCTTGGTACTAGCGGGAGACTACAATGAGCAGTTCTTC. This gives the protein CASSLVLAGDYNEQFF.

The V gene is TRBV5-1, the J gene TRBJ2-1; D possibly corresponds to TRBD2 (6 bases). The V and J ends lost 4 bases and 0 bases respectively, with 11 bases between them. CDR3 length equals 15 residues. In germline, CDR1 is SGHRS, CDR2 YFSETQ. For the CDR3, the DNA is TGCGCCAGCAGCCTGGGACTTGACTCCTACAATGAGCAGTTCTTC. Protein product: CASSLGLDSYNEQFF.